This T cell receptor (beta chain) was identified during a study of T-cell reconstitution after alpha-beta-depleted transplantation in children. Unique molecular identifiers tagged the TCRbeta library. TCRdb passed the PCR reads through MiXCR, listing each CDR3 protein once. The table has around 250,000 distinct CDR3 sequences, over 20% seen once; the top ten hold about 2.5%. J lost 1 base, V lost 5 bases, and 5 bases had no gene match. The CDR3 length is 14 residues. Looked up from germline, CDR1 is PRHDT and CDR2 is FYEKMQ (reference sequence). This clonotype came up a few times. This clonotype was obtained from a girl aged 2 to 9 with Fanconi anemia, due to receive a stem cell transplant. V gene TRBV13 combines with J gene TRBJ2-7; 7 positions match TRBD1. The sequencing here drew on PBMCs, taken before TCRalphabeta/CD19-depleted stem cell transplant. Here the CDR3 DNA reads TGTGCCAGCAGCCCATCGACAGGGTCCTACGAGCAGTACTTC. Its protein product is CASSPSTGSYEQYF.